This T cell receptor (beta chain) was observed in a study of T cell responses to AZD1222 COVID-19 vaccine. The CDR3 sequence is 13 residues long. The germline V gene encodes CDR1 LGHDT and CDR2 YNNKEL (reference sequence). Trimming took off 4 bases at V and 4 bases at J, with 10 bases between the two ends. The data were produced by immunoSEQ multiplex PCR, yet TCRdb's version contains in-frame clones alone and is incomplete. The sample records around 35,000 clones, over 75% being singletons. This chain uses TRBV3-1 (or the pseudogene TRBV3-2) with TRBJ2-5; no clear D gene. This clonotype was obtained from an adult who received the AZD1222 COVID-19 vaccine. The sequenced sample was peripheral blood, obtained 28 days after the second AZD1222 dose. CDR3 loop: CASSPEGIETQYF. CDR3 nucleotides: TGTGCCAGCAGCCCAGAAGGGATAGAGACCCAGTACTTC.